The rows below give T cell receptor beta chains drawn from one sample of a study of response to subunit inactivated influenza vaccine. TCRdb used MiXCR to reprocess the RT-PCR reads, holding one entry per CDR3 protein. The data show 800,000 to 1,000,000 distinct CDR3 sequences, less than 25% seen once. The specimen comprised PBMCs from blood, sampled around 5 days after vaccination. The source of these receptors is a man aged 45-60 years who received an inactivated influenza vaccine. The CDR3 runs from the conserved cysteine through the conserved F or W. Each record gives: V gene, clone size, D gene, J gene, CDR3 protein, CDR3 DNA. A D gene is named only where the DNA matches it firmly. Size is omitted from some rows. Given values are once, few, many or a class for expanded clones.

>TRBV4-2|.|.|TRBJ2-1
CASSQEQSSYNEQFF
TGTGCCAGCAGCCAAGAGCAGAGCTCCTACAATGAGCAGTTCTTC
>TRBV20-1|.|.|TRBJ2-3
CSAKHDTQYF
TGCAGTGCCAAACATGATACGCAGTATTTT
>TRBV29-1|few|.|TRBJ2-7
CSVEVRTSWSSYEQYF
TGCAGCGTTGAAGTACGGACTTCCTGGAGCTCCTACGAGCAGTACTTC
>TRBV7-2|.|TRBD1|TRBJ2-6
CASSLAAGTGHSGANVLTF
TGTGCCAGCAGCTTAGCGGCGGGGACAGGACACTCTGGGGCCAACGTCCTGACTTTC
>TRBV20-1|few|.|TRBJ2-5
CSARTEARQETQYF
TGCAGTGCTAGAACCGAGGCCAGACAAGAGACCCAGTACTTC
>TRBV24-1|.|TRBD1|TRBJ2-5
CATAQGREETQYF
TGTGCCACCGCACAGGGGCGGGAAGAGACCCAGTACTTC
>TRBV10-3|.|TRBD1|TRBJ2-2
CAISQTGANTGGLFF
TGTGCCATCAGTCAGACAGGGGCGAACACCGGGGGGCTGTTTTTT
>TRBV5-1|few|TRBD2|TRBJ2-1
CASSRLAGVPNEQFF
TGCGCCAGCAGCCGACTAGCGGGAGTGCCCAATGAGCAGTTCTTC
>TRBV5-1|many|TRBD2|TRBJ2-5
CASSLVAGEETQYF
TGCGCCAGCAGCTTGGTTGCGGGAGAAGAGACCCAGTACTTC
>TRBV5-1|.|.|TRBJ1-4
CASSGGRMNEKLFF
TGCGCCAGCAGCGGAGGACGGATGAATGAAAAACTGTTTTTT
>TRBV7-2|few|.|TRBJ1-6
CASSPEQGPSPLHF
TGTGCCAGCAGCCCAGAACAGGGTCCTTCACCCCTCCACTTT
>TRBV10-3|.|.|TRBJ2-2
CAISEARDTGELFF
TGTGCCATCAGTGAGGCCAGGGACACCGGGGAGCTGTTTTTT
>TRBV6-1|few|.|TRBJ2-3
CASSVDRSTDTQYF
TGTGCCAGCAGTGTGGACAGATCCACAGATACGCAGTATTTT
>TRBV20-1|.|TRBD2|TRBJ2-7
CSGSWGGYEQYF
TGCAGTGGAAGCTGGGGGGGGTACGAGCAGTACTTC
>TRBV5-6|.|.|TRBJ2-1
CASLWRDHNEQFF
TGTGCCAGCCTTTGGAGGGACCACAATGAGCAGTTCTTC
>TRBV7-9|few|.|TRBJ2-1
CASSATQIDNEQFF
TGTGCCAGCAGCGCCACACAGATTGACAATGAGCAGTTCTTC
>TRBV7-8|few|.|TRBJ2-3
CASSFMRRARLTDTQYF
TGTGCCAGCAGCTTCATGCGACGGGCCCGACTCACAGATACGCAGTATTTT
>TRBV12-3/TRBV12-4|many|.|TRBJ2-3
CASSFGDSGDTQYF
TGTGCCAGCAGTTTTGGAGACTCAGGGGATACGCAGTATTTT
>TRBV7-8|.|TRBD2|TRBJ2-1
CASSLARGGPVYNEQFF
TGTGCCAGCAGCTTAGCGCGGGGGGGGCCCGTCTACAATGAGCAGTTCTTC
>TRBV6-1|few|.|TRBJ2-7
CASSMDGSSYEQYF
TGTGCCAGCAGCATGGACGGGTCCTCCTACGAGCAGTACTTC